This TCR beta chain was obtained from a study of T cell repertoires in cytomegalovirus infection. Across the whole study: HLA-B-restricted CMV epitopes that are well studied were used alongside recently identified HLA-C-restricted ones. CMV infection together with matching HLA type was indicated by public TCR beta signatures.

CDR3 size: 19 residues. V shed 5 bases, J shed 9 bases, and the junction held 22 bases outside the gene matches. Germline lookup yields CDR1 SEHNR and CDR2 FQNEAQ (reference sequence). TCRdb used MiXCR to reprocess the reads, holding one entry per CDR3 protein. The sample carries fewer than 950,000 distinct CDR3 sequences, 30% to 35% recorded once. This clonotype was observed many times. Its antigen is not known. This clonotype was sampled from a human donor in good health (CMV status not recorded). Some clones in this sample may be carry-over from other donors' samples. The source material was cultured CD8+ T cells from PBMCs, sampled from culture after CMV antigen stimulation. The rearrangement links TRBV7-9 to TRBJ2-1; TRBD1 aligns across 10 bases. CDR3 sequence reads: CASSPSGSDGTGEVFEQFF. In DNA, the CDR3 is TGTGCCAGCAGCCCTAGCGGCAGCGACGGGACAGGGGAGGTTTTTGAGCAGTTCTTC.